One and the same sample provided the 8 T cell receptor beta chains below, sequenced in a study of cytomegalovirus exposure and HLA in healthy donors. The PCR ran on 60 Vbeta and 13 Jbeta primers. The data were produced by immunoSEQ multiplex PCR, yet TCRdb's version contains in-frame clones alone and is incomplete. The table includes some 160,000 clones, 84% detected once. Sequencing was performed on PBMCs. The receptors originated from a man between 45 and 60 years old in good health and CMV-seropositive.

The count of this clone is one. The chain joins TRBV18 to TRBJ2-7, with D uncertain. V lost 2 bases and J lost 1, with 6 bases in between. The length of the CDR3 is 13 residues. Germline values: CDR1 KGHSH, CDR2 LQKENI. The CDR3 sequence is CASSPLQSYEQYF. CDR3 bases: TGTGCCAGCTCACCATTACAGTCCTACGAGCAGTACTTC.

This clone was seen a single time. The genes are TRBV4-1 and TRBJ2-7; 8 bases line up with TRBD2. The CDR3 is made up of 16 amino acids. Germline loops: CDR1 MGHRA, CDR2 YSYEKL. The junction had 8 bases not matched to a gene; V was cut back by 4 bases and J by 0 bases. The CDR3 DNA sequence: TGCGCCAGCAGCCCCGGGGGGGATACAATCTCCTACGAGCAGTACGTC. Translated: CASSPGGDTISYEQYV.

The CDR3 nucleotides read TGTGCCAGTATGGGGACATTCTATGGCTACACCTTC. This gives the protein CASMGTFYGYTF. The rearrangement links TRBV19 to TRBJ1-2, with D tentatively TRBD1 (6 bases). V was cut by 7 bases and J by 4 bases, with 10 bases left in between. From germline, CDR1 is LNHDA and CDR2 SQIVND (reference sequence). The CDR3 covers 12 residues.

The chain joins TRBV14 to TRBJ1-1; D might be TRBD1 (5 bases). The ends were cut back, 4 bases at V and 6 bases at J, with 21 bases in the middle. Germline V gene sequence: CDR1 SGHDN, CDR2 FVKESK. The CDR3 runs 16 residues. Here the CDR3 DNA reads TGTGCCAGCAGCCGAAAAAGGATCAGGGATAGCTCTGAAGCTTTCTTT. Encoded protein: CASSRKRIRDSSEAFF.

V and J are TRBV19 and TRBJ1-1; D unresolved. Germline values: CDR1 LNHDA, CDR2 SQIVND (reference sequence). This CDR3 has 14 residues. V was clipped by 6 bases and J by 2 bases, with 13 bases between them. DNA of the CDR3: TGTGCCAGTAGCACCTCCCGGGTCAACACTGAAGCTTTCTTT. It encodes CASSTSRVNTEAFF.

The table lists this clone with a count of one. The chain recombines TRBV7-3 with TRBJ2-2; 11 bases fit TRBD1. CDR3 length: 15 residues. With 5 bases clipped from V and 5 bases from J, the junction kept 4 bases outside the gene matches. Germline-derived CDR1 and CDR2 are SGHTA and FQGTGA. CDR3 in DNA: TGTGCCAGCAGCCGGGACAGGGGGGGAACCGGGGAGCTGTTTTTT. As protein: CASSRDRGGTGELFF.

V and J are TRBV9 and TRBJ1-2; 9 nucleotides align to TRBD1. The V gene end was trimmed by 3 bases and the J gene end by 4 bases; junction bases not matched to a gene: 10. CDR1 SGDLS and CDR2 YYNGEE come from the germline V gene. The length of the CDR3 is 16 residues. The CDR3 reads CASSANTGTGTYGYTF. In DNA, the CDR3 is TGTGCCAGCAGCGCAAACACCGGGACAGGGACCTATGGCTACACCTTC.

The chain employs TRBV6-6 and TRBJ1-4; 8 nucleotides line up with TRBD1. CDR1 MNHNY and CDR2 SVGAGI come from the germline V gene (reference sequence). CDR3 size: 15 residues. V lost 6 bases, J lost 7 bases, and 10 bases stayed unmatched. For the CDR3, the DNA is TGTGCCAGCAGACGCGTGACAGGGGCGATTGAAAAACTGTTTTTT. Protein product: CASRRVTGAIEKLFF.